The 5 T cell receptor beta chains reported below all come from one sample, sequenced in a study of T cell responses to AZD1222 COVID-19 vaccine. Only in-frame clones appear in the TCRdb table, and some are missing; sequencing was by immunoSEQ multiplex PCR. The sample lists around 63,000 clones; 85% were seen once. The sequences come from peripheral blood, collected on day 0 of AZD1222 vaccination. The receptors stem from an adult in good health.

This clone was seen just once. The chain combines TRBV12-3 or TRBV12-4 with TRBJ1-1; unclear D gene. Trimming took off 7 bases at V and 5 bases at J, with 11 bases between the two ends. The CDR3 loop spans 12 amino acids. The CDR3 coding sequence is TGTGCCAGCACCATCGTGGGAACTGAAGCTTTCTTT. Encoded protein: CASTIVGTEAFF.

This clone showed up just once. V is TRBV19 and J is TRBJ1-2; D not certain. Germline CDR1 is LNHDA and CDR2 is SQIVND (reference sequence). Trimming pared 8 bases from V and 4 bases from J, leaving 14 bases between. This CDR3 is 13 amino acids long. The CDR3 spells CASAKTDIYGYTF. The CDR3 DNA is TGTGCCAGTGCGAAAACAGATATCTATGGCTACACCTTC.

The chain joins TRBV3-1 (or the pseudogene TRBV3-2) to TRBJ1-6; D not resolved. CDR1 and CDR2 from the germline V gene are LGHDT and YNNKEL (reference sequence). The CDR3 sequence is 15 residues long. V lost 1 base to trimming and J lost 6 bases, with 10 bases between them. The CDR3 nucleotides read TGTGCCAGCAGCCAAGGGGTTGGGTTTAATTCACCCCTCCACTTT. Protein: CASSQGVGFNSPLHF.

V gene TRBV6-5 combines with J gene TRBJ1-2, with D possibly being TRBD1 (6 bases). V gave up 3 bases and J gave up 8 bases, with 19 bases separating them. Germline CDR1 reads MNHEY; CDR2 reads SVGAGI. The CDR3 contains 15 residues. The CDR3 region has the DNA TGTGCCAGCAGTTATTTTGGGTTTGAGGGGGACGGCTACACCTTC. Its protein product is CASSYFGFEGDGYTF.

The chain links TRBV6-5 to TRBJ1-1; D is possibly TRBD1 (5 bases). Germline assignment: CDR1 MNHEY and CDR2 SVGAGI. Trimming removed 0 bases at V and 6 bases at J, with 14 bases between. The CDR3 is 15 residues long. CDR3: CASSYSIGRGAEAFF. CDR3 DNA sequence: TGTGCCAGCAGTTACTCAATCGGTCGGGGGGCTGAAGCTTTCTTT.